This is a list of T cell receptor beta chains from one sample in a study of T cell responses to AZD1222 COVID-19 vaccine. Clones were sequenced by immunoSEQ multiplex PCR, and TCRdb holds only the in-frame ones, with some missing. Found here are 89,000 or so clones, 80% to 95% of them singletons; the top ten hold approximately 10%. The material sequenced was peripheral blood, taken 28 days after the second AZD1222 dose. The receptor source for this set is an adult who received the AZD1222 COVID-19 vaccine. The CDR3 runs from the conserved cysteine through the conserved F or W. Each record gives: V gene, CDR3 protein.

v_gene: TRBV19; CDR3aa: CATSTGYYNEQFF
v_gene: TRBV7-2; CDR3aa: CASSLQNYGYTF
v_gene: TRBV7-3; CDR3aa: CASRTGTATGELFF
v_gene: TRBV9; CDR3aa: CASSVRRSGANVLTF
v_gene: TRBV2; CDR3aa: CASKSEQSNQPQHF
v_gene: TRBV27; CDR3aa: CASSLDRAVNTEAFF
v_gene: TRBV5-6; CDR3aa: CASSLGGQGWNSPLHF
v_gene: TRBV9; CDR3aa: CASSVGLGENTEAFF
v_gene: TRBV6-1; CDR3aa: CASSEGDRVYNRPQHF
v_gene: TRBV9; CDR3aa: CASSVLGRDEQYF
v_gene: TRBV19; CDR3aa: CASSIDRDQPQHF
v_gene: TRBV6-4; CDR3aa: CASREDRMNTEAFF
v_gene: TRBV3-1/TRBV3-2; CDR3aa: CASSRDRDNTEAFF
v_gene: TRBV19; CDR3aa: CASRPDRAGDGYTF
v_gene: TRBV9; CDR3aa: CASSVGGLAVNEQFF
v_gene: TRBV7-3; CDR3aa: CASSLTASGSTSYNEQFF
v_gene: TRBV3-1/TRBV3-2; CDR3aa: CASSDSQFPYEQYF
v_gene: TRBV5-4; CDR3aa: CASSPGGASGIDEQFF
v_gene: TRBV7-9; CDR3aa: CASSLGQGQPQHF
v_gene: TRBV7-9; CDR3aa: CASRQQGAEAFF
v_gene: TRBV28; CDR3aa: CASSLLSGSPPYEQYF
v_gene: TRBV20-1; CDR3aa: CSASEGTRAQPQHF
v_gene: TRBV5-6; CDR3aa: CASSLRSTGGNGYTF
v_gene: TRBV6-2/TRBV6-3; CDR3aa: CASSYRDGRYEQYF
v_gene: TRBV27; CDR3aa: CASTLDRGPYNEQFF
v_gene: TRBV5-4; CDR3aa: CASFRGLAGGPDTGELFF
v_gene: TRBV5-1; CDR3aa: CASSFSGGRKDTEAFF
v_gene: TRBV11-1; CDR3aa: CASSLAGGDGQPQHF
v_gene: TRBV9; CDR3aa: CASSVVSGGASYNEQFF
v_gene: TRBV7-9; CDR3aa: CASSLRDSQPQHF
v_gene: TRBV7-9; CDR3aa: CASSPVRDTGELFF
v_gene: TRBV18; CDR3aa: CASLEGGRGGELFF
v_gene: TRBV2; CDR3aa: CASRGAFPYEQYF
v_gene: TRBV15; CDR3aa: CATSARTGINNEQFF
v_gene: TRBV6-5; CDR3aa: CASSSYYEQYF
v_gene: TRBV12-3/TRBV12-4; CDR3aa: CASTSVGSEAFF
v_gene: TRBV6-6; CDR3aa: CASSLRVGASNQPQHF
v_gene: TRBV12-5; CDR3aa: CASGLDPGLAGAAGEQFF
v_gene: TRBV3-1/TRBV3-2; CDR3aa: CASRARTGSYEQYF
v_gene: TRBV15; CDR3aa: CATSRDLSREHEQFF
v_gene: TRBV5-1; CDR3aa: CASSLGWDRGFMNTEAFF
v_gene: TRBV28; CDR3aa: CASTTTGGSQPQHF